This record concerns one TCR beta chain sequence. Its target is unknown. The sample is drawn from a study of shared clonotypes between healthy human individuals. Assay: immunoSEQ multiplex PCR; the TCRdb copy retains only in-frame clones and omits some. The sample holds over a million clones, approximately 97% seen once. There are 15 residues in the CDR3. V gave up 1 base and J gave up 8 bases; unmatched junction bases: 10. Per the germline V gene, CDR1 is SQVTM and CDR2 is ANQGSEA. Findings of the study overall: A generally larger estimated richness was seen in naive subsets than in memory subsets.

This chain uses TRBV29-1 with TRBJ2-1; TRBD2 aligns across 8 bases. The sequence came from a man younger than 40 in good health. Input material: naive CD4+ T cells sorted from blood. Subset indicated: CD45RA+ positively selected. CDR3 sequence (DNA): TGCAGCGTTGAAGTTAGCGGGACCCCTACGGATGAGCAGTTCTTC. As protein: CSVEVSGTPTDEQFF.